One sample yielded the 17 T cell receptor beta chains listed below, sequenced in a study of tumor and adjacent non-tumor tissue in lung cancer. A modified ARM-PCR protocol with three rounds of nested PCR amplified TCRbeta. MiXCR was run by TCRdb on the multiplex PCR reads, yielding one entry per CDR3 protein. The sample contains more than 95,000 distinct CDR3 sequences, 60% to 70% of which appear only once. No cell sorting was done before RNA was extracted from the tissue. Sequencing input: lung tumor tissue. All receptors come from a man in his thirties or forties with non-small cell lung cancer.

Worth noting for this clonotype: The germline gene is not matched at one end of the junction; a read error may be the cause. The chain joins TRBV12-3 or TRBV12-4 to TRBJ2-1; no firm D call. The CDR3 length is 12 residues. This CDR3 is CTSSNSGNEQFF. As DNA, the CDR3 is TGTACCAGCAGCAACTCTGGCAATGAGCAGTTCTTC.

The J gene is TRBJ2-1, the V gene TRBV6-5, with D perhaps matching TRBD1 or TRBD2 (5 bases each). V was trimmed by 2 bases and J by 16 bases, leaving 18 bases between them. Germline V gene sequence: CDR1 MNHEY, CDR2 SVGAGI. The CDR3 runs 13 residues. CDR3 bases: TGTGCCAGCAGTTACCGGGGCGGCCATGAGTACTTCTTC. Translated, it gives CASSYRGGHEYFF.

Turning to this clonotype: This sequence may be a read error, since a much larger clone differs from it by one base. The chain couples TRBV6-2 or TRBV6-3 to TRBJ2-7; D is unresolved. This CDR3 comprises 11 residues. Trimming pared 5 bases from V and 3 bases from J, leaving 5 bases between. The germline gives CDR1 MNHEY, CDR2 SVGEGT. In DNA, the CDR3 is TGTGCCAGCAGTATATTCTACGAGCAGTACTTC. Translated, it gives CASSIFYEQYF.

This clonotype was detected once. Germline and junction disagree at one end, which may indicate a read error. The rearrangement uses TRBV13 and TRBJ2-7; no clear D gene. The CDR3 spans 14 residues. Germline V CDR1 and CDR2: PRHDT, FYEKMQ (reference sequence). CDR3 bases: TGTGCCAGCAGCTTAGCGGTCAGCTTCTACGAGCAATACTTC. Translating it yields CASSLAVSFYEQYF.

A word on this clonotype: A much more abundant neighbour one base away suggests this may be a read error. The chain combines TRBV5-6 with TRBJ2-6; D may be TRBD1 (5 bases). The CDR3 sequence is 15 residues long. Germline V gene sequence: CDR1 SGHDT, CDR2 YYEEEE. CDR3 coding DNA: TGTGCCTGCAGGGTCCGCCCTCCTGGGGCCAACGTCCTGACTTTC. It yields the protein CACRVRPPGANVLTF. Full variable domain (missing parts from reference TRBV5-6 and TRBJ2-6): DAGVTQSPTHLIKTRGQQVTLRCSPKSGHDTVSWYQQALGQGPQFIFQYYEEEERQRGNFPDRFSGHQFPNYSSELNVNALLLGDSALYLCACRVRPPGANVLTFGAGSRLTVL.

Worth noting for this clonotype: Possible read error: a much larger clone is one base away. The gene calls are TRBV4-1 and TRBJ2-5; D tentatively fits TRBD1 or TRBD2 (7 bases each). V dropped 0 bases and J dropped 5 bases, with 22 bases sitting between them. CDR3 length: 18 residues. Germline CDR1 and CDR2: MGHRA and YSYEKL. The CDR3: CASSQDGQAGTAGETQYF. The CDR3 region has the DNA TGCGCCAGCAGCCAAGATGGGCAAGCGGGGACAGCTGGGGAGACCCAGTACTTC.

Comments on this clonotype: One end of the junction varies from germline; a read error may be responsible. CDR3 region: CAGSNARSRGGSYNSPLHF. CDR3 in DNA: TGTGCCGGCAGCAACGCTAGGTCCAGGGGTGGCTCCTATAACTCGCCCCTCCACTTT. V is TRBV11-2 and J is TRBJ1-6; weak D call: TRBD1 (6 bases). The CDR3 extends over 19 amino acids. Germline values: CDR1 SGHAT, CDR2 FQNNGV. Drawing the rest from reference TRBV11-2 and TRBJ1-6, the complete variable domain is EAGVAQSPRYKIIEKRQSVAFWCNPISGHATLYWYQQILGQGPKLLIQFQNNGVVDDSQLPKDRFSAERLKGVDSTLKIQPAKLEDSAVYLCAGSNARSRGGSYNSPLHFGNGTRLTVT.

Comment on this clonotype: Mismatch with germline at one junction end may stem from a read error. This chain's CDR3 is CSASPEGTGELFF. In DNA form, the CDR3 reads TGTAGTGCTAGTCCCGAGGGCACCGGGGAGCTGTTTTTT. The gene calls are TRBV20-1 and TRBJ2-2; D may be TRBD2 (5 bases). Germline V gives CDR1 DFQATT, CDR2 SNEGSKA (reference sequence). There are 13 residues in the CDR3.

In this sample, this clonotype turned up many times. J is TRBJ2-1 and V is TRBV20-1, with TRBD2 identical over 7 bases. The CDR3 loop spans 16 amino acids. V lost 1 base and J lost 7; bases outside the gene matches: 13. Germline V gene sequence: CDR1 DFQATT, CDR2 SNEGSKA (reference sequence). CDR3 region: CSARGIKPPGGNEQFF. DNA of the CDR3: TGCAGTGCTAGAGGGATCAAGCCTCCCGGGGGGAATGAGCAGTTCTTC.

As for this clonotype: This may come from a read error, since a much larger clone is one base off. The chain joins TRBV4-3 to TRBJ1-4; D is ambiguous. Trimming pared 0 bases from V and 5 bases from J, leaving 7 bases between. The CDR3 totals 14 residues. Germline V gives CDR1 LGHNA, CDR2 YSLEER. The CDR3 DNA is TGCGCCAGCAGCCAAGAGTTCCAGAATGAAAAACTGTTTTTT. Translating it yields CASSQEFQNEKLFF.

In its sample, this clonotype was seen once. This clone may be a read error of a much larger clone one base away. The chain is built from TRBV5-5 and TRBJ1-5; D is undetermined. Germline V gene lookup returns CDR1 SGHKS and CDR2 YYEKEE (reference sequence). This CDR3 has 15 amino acids. With 2 bases removed from V and 5 bases from J, the gap between germline ends came to 14 bases. Here the CDR3 DNA reads TGTGCCAGCAGCTTTGATGTGGATATGGATCAGCCCCAGCATTTT. Translation: CASSFDVDMDQPQHF.

The V and J genes are TRBV10-3 and TRBJ2-2; D unresolved. The CDR3 is 12 residues long. V was clipped by 3 bases and J by 7 bases, with 6 bases between them. Germline CDR1 is ENHRY and CDR2 is SYGVKD. The CDR3 DNA reads as TGTGCCATCAGTGAAGTTAGCGGGGAGCTGTTTTTT. Translating it yields CAISEVSGELFF.

In the case of this clonotype: One end of the junction is discordant with germline, which a read error may explain. CDR3 nucleotide sequence: TGCAGTGCTAGGGAAGGGTACCAAGGGACCCAGTACTTC. It codes for CSAREGYQGTQYF. The chain is built from TRBV20-1 and TRBJ2-5; D gene unclear. Germline CDR1 reads DFQATT; CDR2 reads SNEGSKA (reference sequence). CDR3 size: 13 residues.

The chain joins TRBV11-1 to TRBJ1-2; D call uncertain. The germline CDR1 and CDR2 sequences are SGHAT and FQDESV (reference sequence). V was pared by 9 bases and J by 2 bases, with 19 bases between. This CDR3 is 15 amino acids long. CDR3 residues: CASSQGAYDNYGYTF. CDR3 sequence (DNA): TGTGCCAGTAGCCAAGGAGCCTATGACAACTATGGCTACACCTTC.

On this clonotype: At one end the junction does not follow the germline gene, possibly because of a read error. The chain employs TRBV7-9 and TRBJ2-7, with 8 bases identical to TRBD1. This CDR3 spans 14 amino acids. In germline, CDR1 is SEHNR, CDR2 FQNEAQ (reference sequence). This CDR3 is CVSSKTGVNYEQYF. The CDR3 DNA follows: TGTGTCAGCAGCAAGACAGGGGTGAATTACGAGCAGTACTTC. Full variable domain (outside the CDR3, taken from reference TRBV7-9 and TRBJ2-7): DTGVSQNPRHKITKRGQNVTFRCDPISEHNRLYWYRQTLGQGPEFLTYFQNEAQLEKSRLLSDRFSAERPKGSFSTLEIQRTEQGDSAMYLCVSSKTGVNYEQYFGPGTRLTVT.

This clonotype has at least ten counts. The rearrangement uses TRBV12-3 or TRBV12-4 and TRBJ1-1; D may be TRBD1 (5 bases). The CDR3 is 13 amino acids. Trimming removed 5 bases at V and 4 bases at J, with 11 bases between. The CDR3 loop is CASSKRQSTEAFF. CDR3 nucleotides: TGTGCCAGCAGTAAAAGACAGAGCACTGAAGCTTTCTTT.

Points on this clonotype: At one end, the junction sequence differs from germline, possibly due to a read error. V gene TRBV6-5 combines with J gene TRBJ2-5; D remains ambiguous. CDR1 is MNHEY, CDR2 SVGAGI, per germline. This CDR3 region has 13 residues. DNA for the CDR3: TGTACCAGCAACTGTTCGCGGTGGGAGACCCAGTACTTC. Translated, it gives CTSNCSRWETQYF.